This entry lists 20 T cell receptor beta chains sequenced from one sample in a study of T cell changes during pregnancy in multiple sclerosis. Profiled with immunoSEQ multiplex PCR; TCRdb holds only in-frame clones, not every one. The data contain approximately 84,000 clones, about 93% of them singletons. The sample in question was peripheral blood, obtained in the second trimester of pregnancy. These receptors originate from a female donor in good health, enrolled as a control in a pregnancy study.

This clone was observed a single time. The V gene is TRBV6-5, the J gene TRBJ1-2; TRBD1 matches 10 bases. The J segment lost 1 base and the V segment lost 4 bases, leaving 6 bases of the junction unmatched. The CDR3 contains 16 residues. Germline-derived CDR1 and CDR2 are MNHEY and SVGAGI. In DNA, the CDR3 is TGTGCCAGCAGTTTAGGGACAGGGGAACTTAACTATGGCTACACCTTC. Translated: CASSLGTGELNYGYTF.

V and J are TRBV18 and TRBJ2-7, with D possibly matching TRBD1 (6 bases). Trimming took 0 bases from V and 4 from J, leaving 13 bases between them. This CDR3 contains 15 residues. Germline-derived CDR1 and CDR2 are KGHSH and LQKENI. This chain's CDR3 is CASSPPSRQDYEQYF. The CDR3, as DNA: TGTGCCAGCTCACCACCATCTCGACAGGATTACGAGCAGTACTTC. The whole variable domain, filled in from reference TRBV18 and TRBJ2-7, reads NAGVMQNPRHLVRRRGQEARLRCSPMKGHSHVYWYRQLPEEGLKFMVYLQKENIIDESGMPKERFSAEFPKEGPSILRIQQVVRGDSAAYFCASSPPSRQDYEQYFGPGTRLTVT.

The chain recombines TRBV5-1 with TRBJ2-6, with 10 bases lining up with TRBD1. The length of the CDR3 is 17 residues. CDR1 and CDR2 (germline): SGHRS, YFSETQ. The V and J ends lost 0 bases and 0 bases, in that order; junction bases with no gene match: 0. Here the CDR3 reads CASSLGQGASGANVLTF. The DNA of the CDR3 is TGCGCCAGCAGCTTGGGACAGGGGGCCTCTGGGGCCAACGTCCTGACTTTC.

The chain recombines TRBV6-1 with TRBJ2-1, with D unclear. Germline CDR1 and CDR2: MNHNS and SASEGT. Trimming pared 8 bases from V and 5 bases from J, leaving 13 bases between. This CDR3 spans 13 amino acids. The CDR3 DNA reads TGTGCCAGCGAGACAAGCCGACACAATGAGCAGTTCTTC. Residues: CASETSRHNEQFF.

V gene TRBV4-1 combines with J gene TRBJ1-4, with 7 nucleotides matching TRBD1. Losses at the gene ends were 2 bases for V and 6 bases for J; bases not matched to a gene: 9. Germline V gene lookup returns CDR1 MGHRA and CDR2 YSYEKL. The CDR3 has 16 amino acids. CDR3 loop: CASSQNPGTVDEKLFF. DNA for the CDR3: TGCGCCAGCAGCCAAAATCCCGGGACAGTGGATGAAAAACTGTTTTTT.

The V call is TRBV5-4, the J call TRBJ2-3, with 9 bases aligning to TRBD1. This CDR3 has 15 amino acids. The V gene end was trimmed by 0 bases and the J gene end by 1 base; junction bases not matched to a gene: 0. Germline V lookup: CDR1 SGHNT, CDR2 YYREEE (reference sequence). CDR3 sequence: CASSLDRGRTDTQYF. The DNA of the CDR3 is TGTGCCAGCAGCTTGGACAGGGGGCGCACAGATACGCAGTATTTT.

This chain's CDR3 is CASRGAGTYGYTF. CDR3 sequence (DNA): TGTGCCAGCAGAGGGGCAGGGACTTATGGCTACACCTTC. The chain couples TRBV27 to TRBJ1-2, with D possibly being TRBD1 (5 bases). CDR1 is MNHEY and CDR2 is SMNVEV in the germline V gene (reference sequence). V gave up 6 bases and J gave up 5 bases, with 13 bases separating them. The CDR3 contains 13 residues.

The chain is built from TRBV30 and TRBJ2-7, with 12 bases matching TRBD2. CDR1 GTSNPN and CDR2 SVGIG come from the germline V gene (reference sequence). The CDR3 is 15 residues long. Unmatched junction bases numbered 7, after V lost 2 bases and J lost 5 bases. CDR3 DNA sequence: TGTGCCTGGAGTCGCCCGGGACTAGCGGGCGACGAGCAGTACTTC. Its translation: CAWSRPGLAGDEQYF.

The CDR3 sequence is CASSLGHRNVEAFF. CDR3 sequence (DNA): TGTGCCAGCAGCTTAGGTCACAGGAACGTTGAAGCTTTCTTT. This chain uses TRBV11-2 with TRBJ1-1, with D possibly matching TRBD1 (5 bases). This CDR3 is built from 14 residues. Germline V gene lookup returns CDR1 SGHAT and CDR2 FQNNGV. Trimming took 1 base from V and 7 from J, leaving 13 bases between them.

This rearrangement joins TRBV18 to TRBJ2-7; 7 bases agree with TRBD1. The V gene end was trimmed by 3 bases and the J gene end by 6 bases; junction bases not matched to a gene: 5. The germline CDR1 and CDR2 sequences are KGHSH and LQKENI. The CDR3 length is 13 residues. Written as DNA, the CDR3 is TGTGCCAGCTCACCCCTGACAGGGTTCGAGCAGTACTTC. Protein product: CASSPLTGFEQYF.

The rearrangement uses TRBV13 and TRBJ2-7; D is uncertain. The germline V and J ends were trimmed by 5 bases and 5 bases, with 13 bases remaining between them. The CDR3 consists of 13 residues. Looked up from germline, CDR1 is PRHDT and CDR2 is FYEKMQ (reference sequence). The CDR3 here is CASSPGANNEQYF. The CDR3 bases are TGTGCCAGCAGCCCCGGAGCAAACAACGAGCAGTACTTC.

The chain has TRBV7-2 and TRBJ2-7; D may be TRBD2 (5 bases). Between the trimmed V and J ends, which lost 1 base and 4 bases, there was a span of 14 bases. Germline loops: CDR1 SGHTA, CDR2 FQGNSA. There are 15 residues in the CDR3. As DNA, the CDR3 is TGTGCCAGCAGCTTAGTCACTAGAGGGTGGTACGAGCAGTACTTC. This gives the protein CASSLVTRGWYEQYF.

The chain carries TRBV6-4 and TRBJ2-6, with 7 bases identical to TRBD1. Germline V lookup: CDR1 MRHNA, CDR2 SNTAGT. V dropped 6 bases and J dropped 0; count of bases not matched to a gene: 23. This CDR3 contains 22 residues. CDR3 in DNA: TGTGCCAGCAGCGACCCGGTCAACAGGGGTTACTACTCTCTCTCTGGGGCCAACGTCCTGACTTTC. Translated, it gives CASSDPVNRGYYSLSGANVLTF.

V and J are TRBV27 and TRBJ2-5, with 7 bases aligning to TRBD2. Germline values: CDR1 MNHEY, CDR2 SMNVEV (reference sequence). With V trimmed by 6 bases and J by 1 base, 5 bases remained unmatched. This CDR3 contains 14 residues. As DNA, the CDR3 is TGTGCCAGCAGGCCCAGCGGGGTCCAAGAGACCCAGTACTTC. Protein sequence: CASRPSGVQETQYF.

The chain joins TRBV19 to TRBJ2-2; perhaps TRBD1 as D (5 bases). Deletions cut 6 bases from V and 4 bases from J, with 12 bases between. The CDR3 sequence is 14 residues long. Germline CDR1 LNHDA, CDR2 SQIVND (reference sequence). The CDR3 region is CASRAQGTTGELFF. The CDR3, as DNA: TGTGCCAGTAGAGCCCAGGGAACCACCGGGGAGCTGTTTTTT.

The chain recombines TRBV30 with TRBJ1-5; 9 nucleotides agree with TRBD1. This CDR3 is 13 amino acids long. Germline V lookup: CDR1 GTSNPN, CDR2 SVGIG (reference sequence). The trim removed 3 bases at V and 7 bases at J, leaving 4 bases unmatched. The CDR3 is CAWRRTGEQPQHF. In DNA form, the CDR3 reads TGTGCCTGGAGAAGGACAGGGGAGCAGCCCCAGCATTTT.

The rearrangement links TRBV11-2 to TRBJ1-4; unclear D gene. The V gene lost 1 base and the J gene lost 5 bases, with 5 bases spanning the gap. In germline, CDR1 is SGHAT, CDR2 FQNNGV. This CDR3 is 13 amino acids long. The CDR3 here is CASSLVRNEKLFF. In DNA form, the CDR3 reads TGTGCCAGCAGCTTAGTGAGGAATGAAAAACTGTTTTTT.

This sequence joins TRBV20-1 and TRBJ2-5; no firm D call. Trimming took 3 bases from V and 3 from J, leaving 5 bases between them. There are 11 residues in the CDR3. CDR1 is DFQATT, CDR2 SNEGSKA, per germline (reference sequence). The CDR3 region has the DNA TGCAGTGCTAGCTTAAAAGAGACCCAGTACTTC. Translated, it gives CSASLKETQYF.

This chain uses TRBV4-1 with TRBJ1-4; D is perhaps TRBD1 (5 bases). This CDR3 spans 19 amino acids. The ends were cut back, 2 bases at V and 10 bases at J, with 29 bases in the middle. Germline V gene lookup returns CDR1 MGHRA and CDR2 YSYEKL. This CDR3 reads CASSQSFLNLRGDSVKLFF. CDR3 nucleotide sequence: TGCGCCAGCAGCCAATCCTTCCTCAATCTTAGGGGCGATAGTGTAAAACTGTTTTTT.

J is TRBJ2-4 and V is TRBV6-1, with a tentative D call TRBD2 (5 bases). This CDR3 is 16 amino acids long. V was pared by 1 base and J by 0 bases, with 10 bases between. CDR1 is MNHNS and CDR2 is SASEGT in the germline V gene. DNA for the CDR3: TGTGCCAGCAGTGAAGACCGGGGAGTAGCCAAAAACATTCAGTACTTC. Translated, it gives CASSEDRGVAKNIQYF.